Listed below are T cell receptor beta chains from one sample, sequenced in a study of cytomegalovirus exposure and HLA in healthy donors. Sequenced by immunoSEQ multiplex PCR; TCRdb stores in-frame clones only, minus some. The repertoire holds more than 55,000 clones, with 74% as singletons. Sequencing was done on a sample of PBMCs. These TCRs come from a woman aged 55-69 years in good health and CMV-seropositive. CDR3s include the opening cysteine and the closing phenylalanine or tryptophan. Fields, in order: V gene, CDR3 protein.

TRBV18,CASSSGLPGQFTGELFF
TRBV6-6,CASSYWQANNQPQHF
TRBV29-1,CSSLTSGRHNEQFF
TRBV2,CASSSSGISQPQHF
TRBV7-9,CASSSDRGGEQYF
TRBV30,CAWSAAGLVTGELFF
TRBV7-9,CASSFWGDEKLFF
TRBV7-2,CASSHRLAGSTDTQYF
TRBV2,CASSATDFSYEQYF
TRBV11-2,CASSLGQGGNQPQHF
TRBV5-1,CASSGLAGVTGELFF
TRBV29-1,CSVVEGNTEAFF
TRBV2,CASSEMGLWATGELFF
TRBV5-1,CASTIMDTNTEAFF
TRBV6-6,CASSPDKSSGNTIYF
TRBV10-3,CAISRDSANTGELFF
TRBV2,CASSERGTGGYNEQFF
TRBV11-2,CASSFQGSSGNTIYF
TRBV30,CAWNPGLAVGELFF
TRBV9,CASSVGADTEAFF